This T cell receptor (beta chain) was captured in a study of blood T cell repertoires in COVID-19. TCRdb's table, derived via immunoSEQ multiplex PCR, lists solely in-frame clones and lacks some. Among more than 110,000 clones listed, under 90% were seen once. The V gene's germline CDR1 is MGHRA and CDR2 YSYEKL. The CDR3 covers 15 residues. Trimming pared 4 bases from V and 8 bases from J, leaving 18 bases between. The sequence was collected from a woman over 75 in a cohort sampled during active or convalescent COVID-19. The sequencing input was peripheral blood. The V and J genes are TRBV4-1 and TRBJ2-1; D remains ambiguous. CDR3 DNA: TGCGCCAGCAGCCTTACCGTAGCTGACGTCGATGAGCAGTTCTTC. Amino acid sequence: CASSLTVADVDEQFF.